These T cell receptor beta chains were read from a single sample in a study of OX40 agonist ivuxolimab in advanced cancers. The method was immunoSEQ multiplex PCR; TCRdb's version includes in-frame clones alone and lacks a portion of them. The table has 70,000 to 90,000 clones, nearly 85% seen once; the top ten hold 5.5% to 7.5%. The starting material was CD4+ or CD8+ T cells sorted from blood, obtained in a trial of the OX40 agonist ivuxolimab. These receptor sequences come from an adult with an advanced solid tumor such as melanoma, head and neck, liver or kidney cancer. The CDR3 runs from the conserved cysteine through the conserved F or W.

CASSRTLSSYEQYF	TRBJ2-7	TRBV11-1
CSVERGQGDEQYF	TRBJ2-7	TRBV29-1
CASQRGAINEKLFF	TRBJ1-4	TRBV7-9
CASREGGGPRTPLHF	TRBJ1-6	TRBV25-1
CASSLFSWNTEAFF	TRBJ1-1	TRBV27
CASSPGPNEKLFF	TRBJ1-4	TRBV5-1
CASSIRRGGRPYNEQFF	TRBJ2-1	TRBV19
CASSQDLAEPYNEQFF	TRBJ2-1	TRBV4-3
CASRGQAREQYF	TRBJ2-7	TRBV2
CASSRTGGTGNTEAFF	TRBJ1-1	TRBV2
CASRKQVWGEAFF	TRBJ1-1	TRBV19
CASIPSGRSYNEQFF	TRBJ2-1	TRBV19
CASSLLTKSSYNEQFF	TRBJ2-1	TRBV5-6
CASIHDRYNEQFF	TRBJ2-1	TRBV7-2
CASRRDSNYGYTF	TRBJ1-2	TRBV6-5
CASSFGQREDTQYF	TRBJ2-3	TRBV5-1
CASSAQGASSYEQYF	TRBJ2-7	TRBV7-9
CASSPRDRGNYGYTF	TRBJ1-2	TRBV18
CASSRREEWEKLFF	TRBJ1-4	TRBV7-9
CASSAGGVRTDTQYF	TRBJ2-3	TRBV5-4
CASSQNGVFTEAFF	TRBJ1-1	TRBV4-1
CASSLASEAFF	TRBJ1-1	TRBV5-1
CASSSRTDLSGNTIYF	TRBJ1-3	TRBV5-4
CASSEGTSGAGYNEQFF	TRBJ2-1	TRBV9
CASSLSGNPYEQYF	TRBJ2-7	TRBV27
CASSPTGSNYGYTF	TRBJ1-2	TRBV6-1
CASRKDFGETQYF	TRBJ2-5	TRBV19
CASSLAGPDTQYF	TRBJ2-3	TRBV7-3
CASGLGTRTLEALNYGYTF	TRBJ1-2	TRBV12-5
CASSRGRGSYEQYF	TRBJ2-7	TRBV18
CASSFSGQGAGELFF	TRBJ2-2	TRBV5-1